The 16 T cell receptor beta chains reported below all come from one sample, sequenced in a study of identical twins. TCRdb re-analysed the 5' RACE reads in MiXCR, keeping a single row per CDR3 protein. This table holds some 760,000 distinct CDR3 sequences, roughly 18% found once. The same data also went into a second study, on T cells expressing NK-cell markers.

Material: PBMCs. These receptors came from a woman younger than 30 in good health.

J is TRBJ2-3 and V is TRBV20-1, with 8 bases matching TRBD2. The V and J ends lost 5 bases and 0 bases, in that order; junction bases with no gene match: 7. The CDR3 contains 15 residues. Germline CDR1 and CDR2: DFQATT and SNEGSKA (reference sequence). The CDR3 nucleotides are TGCAGTGCTCAAATAGCGGGGAGGAGCACAGATACGCAGTATTTT. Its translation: CSAQIAGRSTDTQYF.

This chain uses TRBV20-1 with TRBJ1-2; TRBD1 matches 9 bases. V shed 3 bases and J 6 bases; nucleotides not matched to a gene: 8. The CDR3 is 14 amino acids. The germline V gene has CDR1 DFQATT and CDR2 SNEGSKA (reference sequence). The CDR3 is CSARPGQGSHGYTF. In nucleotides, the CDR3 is TGCAGTGCTAGGCCCGGACAGGGGTCACATGGCTACACCTTC.

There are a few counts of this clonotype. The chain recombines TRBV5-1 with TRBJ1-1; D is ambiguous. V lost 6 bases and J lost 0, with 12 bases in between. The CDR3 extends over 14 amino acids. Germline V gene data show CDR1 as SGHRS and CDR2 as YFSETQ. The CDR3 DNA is TGCGCCAGCAAGATCGACGGCATGAACACTGAAGCTTTCTTT. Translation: CASKIDGMNTEAFF. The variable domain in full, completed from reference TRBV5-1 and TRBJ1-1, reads KAGVTQTPRYLIKTRGQQVTLSCSPISGHRSVSWYQQTPGQGLQFLFEYFSETQRNKGNFPGRFSGRQFSNSRSEMNVSTLELGDSALYLCASKIDGMNTEAFFGQGTRLTVV.

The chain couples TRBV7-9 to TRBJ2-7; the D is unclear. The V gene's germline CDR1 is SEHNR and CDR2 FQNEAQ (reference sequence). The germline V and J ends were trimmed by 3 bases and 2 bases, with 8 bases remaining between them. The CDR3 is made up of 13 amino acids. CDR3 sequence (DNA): TGTGCCAGCAGCTTTCAGACTGCCTACGAGCAGTACTTC. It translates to CASSFQTAYEQYF.

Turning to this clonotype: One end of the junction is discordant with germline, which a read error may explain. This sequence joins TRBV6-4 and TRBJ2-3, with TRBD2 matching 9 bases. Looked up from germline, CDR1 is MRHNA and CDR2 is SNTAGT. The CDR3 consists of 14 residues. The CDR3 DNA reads TGTGCCAGTAAGCGGGAGGAATTCACAGATACGCGGTATTTT. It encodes CASKREEFTDTRYF.

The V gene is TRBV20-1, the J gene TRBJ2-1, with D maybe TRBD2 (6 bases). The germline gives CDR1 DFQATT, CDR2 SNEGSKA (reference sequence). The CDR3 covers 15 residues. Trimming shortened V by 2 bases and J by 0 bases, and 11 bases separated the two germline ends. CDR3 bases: TGCAGTGCTAGACGGCGAGCGGGCTCCTACAATGAGCAGTTCTTC. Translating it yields CSARRRAGSYNEQFF.

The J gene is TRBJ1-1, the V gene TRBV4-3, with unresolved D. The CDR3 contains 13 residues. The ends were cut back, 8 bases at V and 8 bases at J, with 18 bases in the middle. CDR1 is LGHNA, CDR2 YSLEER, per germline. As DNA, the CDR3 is TGCGCCAGCGCAGACCTCGCTGCAGAGGAAGCTTTCTTT. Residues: CASADLAAEEAFF.

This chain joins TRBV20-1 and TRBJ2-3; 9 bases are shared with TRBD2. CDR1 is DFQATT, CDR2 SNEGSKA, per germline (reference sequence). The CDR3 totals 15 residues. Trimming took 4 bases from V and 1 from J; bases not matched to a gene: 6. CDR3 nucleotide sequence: TGCAGTGCTACTCTTATAGCGGGAGGCACAGATACGCAGTATTTT. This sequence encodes CSATLIAGGTDTQYF.

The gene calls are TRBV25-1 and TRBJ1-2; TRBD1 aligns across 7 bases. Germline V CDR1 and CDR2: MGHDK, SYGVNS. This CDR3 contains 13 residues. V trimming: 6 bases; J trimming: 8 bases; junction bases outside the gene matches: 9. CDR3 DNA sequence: TGTGCCAGCAGCCTACAGGGGACGGGAGGCTACACCTTC. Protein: CASSLQGTGGYTF.

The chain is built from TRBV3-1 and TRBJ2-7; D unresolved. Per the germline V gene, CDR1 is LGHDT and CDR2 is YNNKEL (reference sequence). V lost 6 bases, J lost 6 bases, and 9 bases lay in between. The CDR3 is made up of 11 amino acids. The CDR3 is CASRERSEQYF. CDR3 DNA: TGTGCCAGCAGGGAGAGAAGCGAGCAGTACTTC.

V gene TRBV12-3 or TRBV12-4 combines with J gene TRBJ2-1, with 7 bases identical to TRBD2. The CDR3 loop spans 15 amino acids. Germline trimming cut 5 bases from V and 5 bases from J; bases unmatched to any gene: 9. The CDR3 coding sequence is TGTGCCAGCAGTCCCGCATTGGGGAGGGACAATGAGCAGTTCTTC. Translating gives CASSPALGRDNEQFF.

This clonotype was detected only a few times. CDR3 region: CASSVNTGGGEKLFF. CDR3 DNA sequence: TGTGCCAGCAGCGTTAATACAGGGGGGGGAGAAAAACTGTTTTTT. This chain uses TRBV9 with TRBJ1-4; 8 positions agree with TRBD1. The J segment lost 8 bases and the V segment lost 2 bases, leaving 8 bases of the junction unmatched. The CDR3 is made up of 15 amino acids. The V gene's germline CDR1 is SGDLS and CDR2 YYNGEE.

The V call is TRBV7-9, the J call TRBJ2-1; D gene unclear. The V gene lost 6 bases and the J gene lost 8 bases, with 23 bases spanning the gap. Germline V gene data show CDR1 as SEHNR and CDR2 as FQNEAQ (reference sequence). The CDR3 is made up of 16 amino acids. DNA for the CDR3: TGTGCCAGCAGTCCTACCGACATCTCTGGGTTCGATGAGCAGTTCTTC. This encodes CASSPTDISGFDEQFF. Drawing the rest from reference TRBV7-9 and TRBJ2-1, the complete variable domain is DTGVSQNPRHKITKRGQNVTFRCDPISEHNRLYWYRQTLGQGPEFLTYFQNEAQLEKSRLLSDRFSAERPKGSFSTLEIQRTEQGDSAMYLCASSPTDISGFDEQFFGPGTRLTVL.

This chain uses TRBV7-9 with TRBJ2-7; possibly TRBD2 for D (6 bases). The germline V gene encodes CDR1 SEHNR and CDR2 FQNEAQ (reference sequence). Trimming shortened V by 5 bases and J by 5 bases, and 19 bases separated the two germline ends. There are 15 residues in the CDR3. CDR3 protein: CASSHHFRRVHEQYF. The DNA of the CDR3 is TGTGCCAGCAGCCACCACTTCCGGAGGGTCCACGAGCAGTACTTC.

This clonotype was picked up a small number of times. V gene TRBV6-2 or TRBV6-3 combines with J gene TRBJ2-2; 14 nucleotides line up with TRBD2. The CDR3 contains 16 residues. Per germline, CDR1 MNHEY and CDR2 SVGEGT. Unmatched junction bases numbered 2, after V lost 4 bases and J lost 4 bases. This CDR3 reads CASSSGTSGSTGELFF. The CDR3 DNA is TGTGCCAGCAGTTCCGGGACTAGCGGGAGCACCGGGGAGCTGTTTTTT.

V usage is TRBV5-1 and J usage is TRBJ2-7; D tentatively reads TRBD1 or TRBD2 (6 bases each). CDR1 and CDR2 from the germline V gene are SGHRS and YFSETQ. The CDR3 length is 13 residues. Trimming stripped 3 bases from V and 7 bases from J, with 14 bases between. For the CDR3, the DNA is TGCGCCAGCAGCTGGGAGAGGGGGAGGGAGCAGTACTTC. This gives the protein CASSWERGREQYF.